This T cell receptor beta chain was retrieved from a study of PD-1 blockade in mismatch repair-deficient tumors. Study overall: Patients had about a dozen mismatch repair-deficient cancer types, all previously treated and progressing.

TCRdb's copy holds only in-frame clones and misses some; the assay was immunoSEQ multiplex PCR. The sample lists roughly 110,000 clones; about three quarters were seen once. CDR1 and CDR2 from the germline V gene are SGHRS and YFSETQ. The CDR3 length is 13 residues. The V gene lost 4 bases and the J gene lost 0 bases, with 7 bases spanning the gap. This clonotype originated in an adult with mismatch repair-deficient cancer. The rearrangement uses TRBV5-1 and TRBJ1-2; D is unclear. Here the sequenced sample was peripheral blood, taken around 60 weeks after starting pembrolizumab. The chain's CDR3 is CASSPAANYGYTF. The CDR3 DNA reads as TGCGCCAGCAGCCCGGCTGCTAACTATGGCTACACCTTC.